This T cell receptor (beta chain) was profiled in a study of blood T cells in healthy people across ages. Notes on the study in general: Long-lived donors carried more naive CD4+ cells and greater diversity than aged donors. While age rose, TCR beta diversity per million T cells dropped in a roughly linear way.

With a J-beta primer mix and a sample-barcoded 5' primer, a second PCR ran 7 to 11 cycles. One entry per CDR3 protein, called by TCRdb with MiXCR from the 5' RACE reads. The table shows about 970,000 distinct CDR3 sequences, with roughly 47% occurring only once. Remarks on this clonotype: The antigen remains undetermined. One end of the junction does not line up with germline, which may come from a read error.

The CDR3 is 19 residues long. Germline loops: CDR1 SGHTA, CDR2 FQGNSA. V and J are TRBV7-2 and TRBJ2-3, with TRBD1 matching over 7 bases. Sequencing input: blood. The TCR originated in a woman between 55 and 75 years old in good health. The CDR3 DNA is TGTGCCTGCAGCTTAGGGCGGCTGGCAGGGGGAAATCTCGGAGATACGCAGTATTTT. Translated, it gives CACSLGRLAGGNLGDTQYF.